This T cell receptor beta chain derives from a study of identical twins. This CDR3 has 17 amino acids. Germline CDR1 is MDHEN and CDR2 is SYDVKM. The V end lost 3 bases, the J end lost 4 bases, and 21 bases lay between the germline ends. Study conclusions and caveats: Twins shared out-of-frame alpha sequences with excess low generation probability.

A single record per CDR3 protein comes from TCRdb applying MiXCR to the 5' RACE reads. The table shows 400,000 to 500,000 distinct CDR3 sequences, with 15% to 20% occurring only once. This clonotype has a count of ten or more. The antigen is not known. The sample comprised naive T cells sorted from blood. The clonotype was recovered from a middle-aged man in good health. The chain couples TRBV28 to TRBJ1-1; tentatively, D is TRBD1 (5 bases). The CDR3 coding sequence is TGTGCCAGCAGTTTTACGGGGCTCCAAGGAGGGCTCACTGAAGCTTTCTTT. Residues: CASSFTGLQGGLTEAFF.